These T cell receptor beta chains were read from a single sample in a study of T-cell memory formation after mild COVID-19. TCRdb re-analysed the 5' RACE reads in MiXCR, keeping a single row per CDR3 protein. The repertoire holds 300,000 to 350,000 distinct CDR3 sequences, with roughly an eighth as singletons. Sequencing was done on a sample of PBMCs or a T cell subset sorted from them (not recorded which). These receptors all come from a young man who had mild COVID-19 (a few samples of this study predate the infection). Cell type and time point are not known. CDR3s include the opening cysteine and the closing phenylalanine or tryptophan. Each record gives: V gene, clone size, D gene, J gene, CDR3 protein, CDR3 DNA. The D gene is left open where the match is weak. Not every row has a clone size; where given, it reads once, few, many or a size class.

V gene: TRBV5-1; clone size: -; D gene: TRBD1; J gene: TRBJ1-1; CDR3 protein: CASSPGTGGAEAFF; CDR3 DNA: TGCGCCAGCAGCCCTGGGACAGGAGGGGCTGAAGCTTTCTTT
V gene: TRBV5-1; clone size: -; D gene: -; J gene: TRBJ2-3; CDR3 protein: CASSLDEGGTDTQYF; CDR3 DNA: TGCGCCAGCAGCTTGGACGAAGGGGGCACAGATACGCAGTATTTT
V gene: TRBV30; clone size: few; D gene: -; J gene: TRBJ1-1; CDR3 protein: CAWVGRRNTEAFF; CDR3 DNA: TGTGCCTGGGTGGGGAGGCGAAACACTGAAGCTTTCTTT
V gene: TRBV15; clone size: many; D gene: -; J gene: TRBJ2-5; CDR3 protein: CATSRDEVETQYF; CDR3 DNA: TGTGCCACCAGCAGAGATGAGGTCGAGACCCAGTACTTC
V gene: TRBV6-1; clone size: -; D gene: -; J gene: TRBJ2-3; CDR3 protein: CASSDWTGQGTDTQYF; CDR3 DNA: TGTGCCAGCAGTGATTGGACGGGTCAGGGCACAGATACGCAGTATTTT
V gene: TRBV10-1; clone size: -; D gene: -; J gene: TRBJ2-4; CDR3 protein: CASSDGGAKNIQYF; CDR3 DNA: TGCGCCAGCAGTGACGGGGGAGCCAAAAACATTCAGTACTTC
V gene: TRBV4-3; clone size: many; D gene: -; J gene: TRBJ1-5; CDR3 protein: CASSLSAVSNQPQHF; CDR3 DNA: TGCGCCAGCAGCCTTAGCGCAGTTAGCAATCAGCCCCAGCATTTT
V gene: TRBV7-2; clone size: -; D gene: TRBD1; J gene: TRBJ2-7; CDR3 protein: CASSQDDRATYEQYF; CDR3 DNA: TGTGCCAGCAGCCAAGACGACAGGGCCACCTACGAGCAGTACTTC
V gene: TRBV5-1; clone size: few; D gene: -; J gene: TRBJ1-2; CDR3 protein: CASSRPEAGLGGYTF; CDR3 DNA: TGCGCCAGCAGCCGGCCGGAGGCAGGGTTGGGTGGCTACACCTTC
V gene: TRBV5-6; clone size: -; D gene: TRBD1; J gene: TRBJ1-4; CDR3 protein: CASSLNRGTNEKLFF; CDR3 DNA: TGTGCCAGCAGCCTGAACAGGGGTACTAATGAAAAACTGTTTTTT
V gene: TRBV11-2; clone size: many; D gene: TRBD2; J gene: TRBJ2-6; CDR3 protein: CASSPGGNSGANVLTF; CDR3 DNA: TGTGCCAGCAGCCCCGGGGGGAACTCTGGGGCCAACGTCCTGACTTTC
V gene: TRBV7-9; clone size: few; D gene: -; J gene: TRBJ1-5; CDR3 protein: CASSPGGQEPQHF; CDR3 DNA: TGTGCCAGCAGCCCCGGAGGGCAAGAGCCCCAGCATTTT
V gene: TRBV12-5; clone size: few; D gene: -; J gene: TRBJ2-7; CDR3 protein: CASTAGASYEQYF; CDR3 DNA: TGTGCTAGCACCGCCGGGGCCTCCTACGAGCAGTACTTC
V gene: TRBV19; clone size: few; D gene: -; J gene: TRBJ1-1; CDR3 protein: CASGESRVEAFF; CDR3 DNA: TGTGCCAGTGGGGAATCGAGGGTTGAAGCTTTCTTT
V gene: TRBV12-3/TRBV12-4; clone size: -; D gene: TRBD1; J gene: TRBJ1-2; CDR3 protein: CASSAEKTGMFGYTF; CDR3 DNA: TGTGCCAGCAGTGCAGAGAAGACAGGGATGTTCGGCTACACCTTC
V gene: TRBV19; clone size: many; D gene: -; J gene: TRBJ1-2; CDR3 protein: CASRTGLVAGYTF; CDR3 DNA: TGTGCCAGTAGAACAGGGCTCGTTGCTGGCTACACCTTC
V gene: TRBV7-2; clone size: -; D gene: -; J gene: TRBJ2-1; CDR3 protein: CASSLIALTYNEQFF; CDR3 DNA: TGTGCCAGCAGCTTAATTGCTCTTACCTACAATGAGCAGTTCTTC
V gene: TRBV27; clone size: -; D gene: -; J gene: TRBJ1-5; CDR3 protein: CASSHDVSNQPQHF; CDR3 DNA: TGTGCCAGCAGTCACGACGTTAGCAATCAGCCCCAGCATTTT
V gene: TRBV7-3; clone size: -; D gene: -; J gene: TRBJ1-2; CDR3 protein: CASSPTRDEVYGYTF; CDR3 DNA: TGTGCCAGCAGCCCTACCCGGGACGAAGTCTATGGCTACACCTTC
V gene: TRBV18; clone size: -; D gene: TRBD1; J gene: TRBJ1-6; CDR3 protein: CASSIGQGQGSPLHF; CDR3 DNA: TGTGCCAGCTCAATCGGACAGGGGCAGGGTTCACCCCTCCACTTT
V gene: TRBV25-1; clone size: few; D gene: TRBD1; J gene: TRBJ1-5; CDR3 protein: CASSGRDSLGNQPQHF; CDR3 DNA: TGTGCCAGCAGTGGCCGGGACAGCCTAGGCAATCAGCCCCAGCATTTT
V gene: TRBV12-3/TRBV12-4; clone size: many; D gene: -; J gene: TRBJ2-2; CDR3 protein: CASSFDTGELFF; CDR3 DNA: TGTGCCAGCAGTTTCGACACCGGGGAGCTGTTTTTT
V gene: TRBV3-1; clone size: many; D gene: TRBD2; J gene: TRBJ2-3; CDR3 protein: CASQPGGRDTQYF; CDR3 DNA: TGTGCCAGCCAACCGGGGGGGCGTGATACGCAGTATTTT
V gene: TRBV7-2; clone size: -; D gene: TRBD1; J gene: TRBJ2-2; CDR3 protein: CASRSRDRGAGELFF; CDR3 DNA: TGTGCCAGCAGATCCCGGGACAGGGGGGCCGGGGAGCTGTTTTTT
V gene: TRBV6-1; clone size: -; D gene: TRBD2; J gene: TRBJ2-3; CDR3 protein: CASSERKRGSTDTQYF; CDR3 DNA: TGTGCCAGCAGTGAGCGGAAGCGGGGTAGCACAGATACGCAGTATTTT
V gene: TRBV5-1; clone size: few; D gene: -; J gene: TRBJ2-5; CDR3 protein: CASSLGSALQETQYF; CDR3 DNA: TGCGCCAGCAGCTTGGGGAGCGCACTCCAGGAGACCCAGTACTTC
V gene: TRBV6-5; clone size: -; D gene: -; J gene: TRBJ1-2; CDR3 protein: CASRTGAGRGYTF; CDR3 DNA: TGTGCCAGCAGGACCGGGGCGGGGAGGGGCTACACCTTC